Given below is one T cell receptor (beta chain) in context. The antigen it binds to is not known. No much larger clonotype is one base removed from it; base qualities were not supplied. The library came from the immunoSEQ multiplex PCR assay. What TCRdb holds here is the immuneACCESS table cut down to in-frame rearrangements. Part of the clones is not present; checked against another copy, under half of the missing clones reflect an unresolved V gene, and the others are unexplained. Counted in this sample were around 120,000 clones; roughly nine tenths of them appeared once. 7.8% of the sample is in the top ten clones. The sample is drawn from a study of control samples from healthy donors and cancer patients (TCRdb year 2020). At the junction V is shortened by 6 bases and J by 3 bases, with 12 bases in between. CDR1 SNHLY and CDR2 FYNNEI are derived from the germline V gene. The CDR3 covers 14 residues, taking in both the cysteine and the phenylalanine. Only the CDR3 region is kept as DNA, spanning 42 bases read in frame from base 1.

The TCR sequence derives from a woman under 30 in good health. The sample comprised blood. The sequence joins TRBV2 to TRBJ1-5; the D gene cannot be named for sure. The nucleotides read TGTGCCAGCAGAGAAACAGCTGACAATCAGCCCCAGCATTTT. It specifies CASRETADNQPQHF.